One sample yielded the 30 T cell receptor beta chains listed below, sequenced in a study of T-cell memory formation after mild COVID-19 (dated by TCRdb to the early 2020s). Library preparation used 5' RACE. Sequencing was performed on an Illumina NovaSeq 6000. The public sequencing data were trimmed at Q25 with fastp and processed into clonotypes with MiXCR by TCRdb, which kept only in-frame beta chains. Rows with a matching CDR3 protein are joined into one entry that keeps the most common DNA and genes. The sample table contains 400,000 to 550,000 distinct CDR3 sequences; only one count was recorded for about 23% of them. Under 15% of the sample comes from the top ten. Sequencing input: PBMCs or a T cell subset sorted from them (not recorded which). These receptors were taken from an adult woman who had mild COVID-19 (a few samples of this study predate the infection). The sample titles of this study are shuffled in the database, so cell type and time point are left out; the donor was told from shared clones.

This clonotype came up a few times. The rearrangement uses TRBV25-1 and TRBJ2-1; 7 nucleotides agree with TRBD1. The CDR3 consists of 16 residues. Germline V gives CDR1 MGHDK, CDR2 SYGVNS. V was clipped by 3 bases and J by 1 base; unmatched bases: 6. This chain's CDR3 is CASSENTGASYNEQFF. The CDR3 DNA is TGTGCCAGCAGTGAGAATACAGGGGCTTCCTACAATGAGCAGTTCTTC.

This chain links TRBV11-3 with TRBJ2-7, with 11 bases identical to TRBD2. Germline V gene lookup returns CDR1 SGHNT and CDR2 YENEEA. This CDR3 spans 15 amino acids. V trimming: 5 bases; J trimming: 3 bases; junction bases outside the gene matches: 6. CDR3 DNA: TGTGCCAGCAGCGCTCCCGGGACTAGCGGCTACGAGCAGTACTTC. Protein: CASSAPGTSGYEQYF. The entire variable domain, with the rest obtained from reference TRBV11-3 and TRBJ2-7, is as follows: EAGVVQSPRYKIIEKKQPVAFWCNPISGHNTLYWYLQNLGQGPELLIRYENEEAVDDSQLPKDRFSAERLKGVDSTLKIQPAELGDSAVYLCASSAPGTSGYEQYFGPGTRLTVT.

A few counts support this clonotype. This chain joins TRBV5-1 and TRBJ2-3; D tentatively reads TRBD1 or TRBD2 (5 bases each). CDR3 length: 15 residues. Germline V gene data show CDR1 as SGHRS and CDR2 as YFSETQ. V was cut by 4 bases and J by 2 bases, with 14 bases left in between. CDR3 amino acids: CASSRDGGPTDTQYF. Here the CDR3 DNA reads TGCGCCAGCAGCCGGGACGGAGGCCCCACAGATACGCAGTATTTT. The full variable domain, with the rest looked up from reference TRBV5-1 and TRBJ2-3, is KAGVTQTPRYLIKTRGQQVTLSCSPISGHRSVSWYQQTPGQGLQFLFEYFSETQRNKGNFPGRFSGRQFSNSRSEMNVSTLELGDSALYLCASSRDGGPTDTQYFGPGTRLTVL.

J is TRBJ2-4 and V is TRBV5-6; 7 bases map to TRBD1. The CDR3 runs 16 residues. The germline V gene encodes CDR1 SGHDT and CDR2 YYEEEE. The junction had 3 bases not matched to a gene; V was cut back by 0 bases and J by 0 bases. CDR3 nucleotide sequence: TGTGCCAGCAGCTTGGGGGGACAGCTAGCCAAAAACATTCAGTACTTC. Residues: CASSLGGQLAKNIQYF. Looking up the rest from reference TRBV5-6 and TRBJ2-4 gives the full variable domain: DAGVTQSPTHLIKTRGQQVTLRCSPKSGHDTVSWYQQALGQGPQFIFQYYEEEERQRGNFPDRFSGHQFPNYSSELNVNALLLGDSALYLCASSLGGQLAKNIQYFGAGTRLSVL.

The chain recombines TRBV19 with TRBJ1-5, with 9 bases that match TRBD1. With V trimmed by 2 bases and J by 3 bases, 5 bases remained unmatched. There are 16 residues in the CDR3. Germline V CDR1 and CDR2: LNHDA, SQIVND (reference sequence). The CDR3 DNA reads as TGTGCCAGTAGTATATTAGGACAGGGGTACAATCAGCCCCAGCATTTT. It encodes CASSILGQGYNQPQHF.

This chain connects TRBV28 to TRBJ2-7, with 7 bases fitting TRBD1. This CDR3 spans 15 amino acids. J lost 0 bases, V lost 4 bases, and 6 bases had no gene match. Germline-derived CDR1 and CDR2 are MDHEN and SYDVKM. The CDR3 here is CASSYGQDFSYEQYF. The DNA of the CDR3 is TGTGCCAGCAGTTACGGACAGGATTTCTCCTACGAGCAGTACTTC.

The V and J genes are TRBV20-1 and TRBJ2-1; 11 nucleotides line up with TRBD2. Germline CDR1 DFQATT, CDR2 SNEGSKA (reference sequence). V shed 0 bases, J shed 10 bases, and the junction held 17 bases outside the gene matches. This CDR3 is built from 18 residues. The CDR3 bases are TGCAGTGCTAGAGATAGAAGAACTAGCGGGAGCACAGGTTGGGAGCAGTTCTTC. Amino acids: CSARDRRTSGSTGWEQFF.

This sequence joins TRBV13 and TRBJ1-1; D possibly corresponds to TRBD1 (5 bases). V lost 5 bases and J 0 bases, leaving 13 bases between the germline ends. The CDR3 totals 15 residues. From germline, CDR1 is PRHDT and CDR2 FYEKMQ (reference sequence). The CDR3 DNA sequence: TGTGCCAGCAGCCCAAGGGACCTCCTGAACACTGAAGCTTTCTTT. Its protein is CASSPRDLLNTEAFF.

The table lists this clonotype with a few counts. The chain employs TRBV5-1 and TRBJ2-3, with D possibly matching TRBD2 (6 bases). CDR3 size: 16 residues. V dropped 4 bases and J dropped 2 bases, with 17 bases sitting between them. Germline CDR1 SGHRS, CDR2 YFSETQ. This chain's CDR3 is CASSPGVDMDTDTQYF. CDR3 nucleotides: TGCGCCAGCAGCCCGGGGGTGGACATGGACACAGATACGCAGTATTTT. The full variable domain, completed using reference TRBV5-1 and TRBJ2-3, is KAGVTQTPRYLIKTRGQQVTLSCSPISGHRSVSWYQQTPGQGLQFLFEYFSETQRNKGNFPGRFSGRQFSNSRSEMNVSTLELGDSALYLCASSPGVDMDTDTQYFGPGTRLTVL.

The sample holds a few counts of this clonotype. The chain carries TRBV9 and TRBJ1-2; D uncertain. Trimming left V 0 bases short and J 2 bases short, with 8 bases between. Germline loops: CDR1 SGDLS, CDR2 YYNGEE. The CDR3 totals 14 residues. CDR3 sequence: CASSVDAGNYGYTF. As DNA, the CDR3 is TGTGCCAGCAGCGTAGATGCAGGAAACTATGGCTACACCTTC. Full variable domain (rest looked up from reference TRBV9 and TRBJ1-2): DSGVTQTPKHLITATGQRVTLRCSPRSGDLSVYWYQQSLDQGLQFLIQYYNGEERAKGNILERFSAQQFPDLHSELNLSSLELGDSALYFCASSVDAGNYGYTFGSGTRLTVV.

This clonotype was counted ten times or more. The CDR3 loop is CASRPNPGTYEQYF. The CDR3 DNA reads TGTGCCAGCAGACCTAACCCCGGGACCTACGAGCAGTACTTC. The chain carries TRBV7-9 and TRBJ2-7; the D gene is possibly TRBD2 (5 bases). V lost 6 bases and J lost 2, with 14 bases in between. The CDR3 has 14 residues. The germline V gene has CDR1 SEHNR and CDR2 FQNEAQ (reference sequence).

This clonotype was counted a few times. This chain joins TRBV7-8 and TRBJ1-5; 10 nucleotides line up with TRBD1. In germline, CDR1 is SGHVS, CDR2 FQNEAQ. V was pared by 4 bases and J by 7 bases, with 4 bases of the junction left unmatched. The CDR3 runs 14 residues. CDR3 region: CASSSGTGVQPQHF. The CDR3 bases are TGTGCCAGCAGCTCCGGGACAGGGGTCCAGCCCCAGCATTTT.

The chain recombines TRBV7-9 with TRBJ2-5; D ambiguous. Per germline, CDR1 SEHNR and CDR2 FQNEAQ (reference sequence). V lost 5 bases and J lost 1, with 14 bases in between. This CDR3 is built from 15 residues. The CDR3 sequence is CASSPKRRIQETQYF. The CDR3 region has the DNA TGTGCCAGCAGCCCGAAGAGGCGGATCCAAGAGACCCAGTACTTC.

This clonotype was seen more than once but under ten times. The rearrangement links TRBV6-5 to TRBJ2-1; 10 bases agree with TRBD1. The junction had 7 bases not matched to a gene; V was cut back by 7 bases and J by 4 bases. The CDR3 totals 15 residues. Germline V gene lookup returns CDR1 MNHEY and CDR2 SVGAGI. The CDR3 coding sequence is TGTGCCAGCAAGACAGACAGGGGGCTGTACAATGAGCAGTTCTTC. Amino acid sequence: CASKTDRGLYNEQFF.

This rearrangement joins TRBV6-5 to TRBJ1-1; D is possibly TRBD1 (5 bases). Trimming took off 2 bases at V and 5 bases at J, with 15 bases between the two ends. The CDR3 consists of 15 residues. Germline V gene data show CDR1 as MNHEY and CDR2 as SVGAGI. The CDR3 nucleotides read TGTGCCAGCAGTTACGGGGGGGGAGGTAGGACTGAAGCTTTCTTT. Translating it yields CASSYGGGGRTEAFF.

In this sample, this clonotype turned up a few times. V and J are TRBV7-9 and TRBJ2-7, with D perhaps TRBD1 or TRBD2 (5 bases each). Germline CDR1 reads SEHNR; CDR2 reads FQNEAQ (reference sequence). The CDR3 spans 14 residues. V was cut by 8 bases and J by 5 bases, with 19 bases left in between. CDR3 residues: CASHPPTGTDEQYF. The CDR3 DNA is TGTGCCAGCCACCCCCCGACCGGGACGGACGAGCAGTACTTC. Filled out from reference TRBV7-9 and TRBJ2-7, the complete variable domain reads DTGVSQNPRHKITKRGQNVTFRCDPISEHNRLYWYRQTLGQGPEFLTYFQNEAQLEKSRLLSDRFSAERPKGSFSTLEIQRTEQGDSAMYLCASHPPTGTDEQYFGPGTRLTVT.

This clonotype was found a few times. The CDR3 reads CASTRTGTNREQYF. In DNA form, the CDR3 reads TGTGCCAGCACGAGGACAGGGACCAATCGCGAGCAGTACTTC. This chain links TRBV2 with TRBJ2-7; 8 bases are shared with TRBD1. The CDR3 has 14 amino acids. CDR1 is SNHLY, CDR2 FYNNEI, per germline. The ends lost 7 bases at V and 6 bases at J; junction bases unmatched: 11. The full variable domain, rest sourced from reference TRBV2 and TRBJ2-7, is EPEVTQTPSHQVTQMGQEVILRCVPISNHLYFYWYRQILGQKVEFLVSFYNNEISEKSEIFDDQFSVERPDGSNFTLKIRSTKLEDSAMYFCASTRTGTNREQYFGPGTRLTVT.

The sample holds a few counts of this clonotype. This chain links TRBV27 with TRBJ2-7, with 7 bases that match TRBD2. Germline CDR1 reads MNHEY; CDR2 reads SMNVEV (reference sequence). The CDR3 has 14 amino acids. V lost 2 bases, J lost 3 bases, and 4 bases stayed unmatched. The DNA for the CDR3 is TGTGCCAGCAGTTTAAGGGGACTACGCTACGAGCAGTACTTC. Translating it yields CASSLRGLRYEQYF.

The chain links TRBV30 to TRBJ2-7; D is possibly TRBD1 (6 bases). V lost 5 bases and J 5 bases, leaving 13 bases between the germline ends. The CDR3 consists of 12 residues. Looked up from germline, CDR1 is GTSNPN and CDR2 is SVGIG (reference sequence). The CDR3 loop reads CAWGQYPNEQYF. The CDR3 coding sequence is TGTGCCTGGGGACAGTATCCCAACGAGCAGTACTTC.

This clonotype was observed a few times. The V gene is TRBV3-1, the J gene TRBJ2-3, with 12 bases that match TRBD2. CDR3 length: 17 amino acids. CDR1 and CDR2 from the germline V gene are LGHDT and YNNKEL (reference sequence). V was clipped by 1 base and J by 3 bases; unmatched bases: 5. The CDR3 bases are TGTGCCAGCAGCCAAGTGAGACTAGCGGGAGTGACAGATACGCAGTATTTT. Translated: CASSQVRLAGVTDTQYF.

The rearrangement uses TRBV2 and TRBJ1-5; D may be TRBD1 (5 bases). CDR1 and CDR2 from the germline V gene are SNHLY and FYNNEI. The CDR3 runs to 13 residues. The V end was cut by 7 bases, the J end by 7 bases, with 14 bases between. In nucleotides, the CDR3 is TGTGCCAGCACCCCTGGGGGTCGACAGCCCCAGCATTTT. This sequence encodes CASTPGGRQPQHF. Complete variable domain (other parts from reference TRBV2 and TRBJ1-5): EPEVTQTPSHQVTQMGQEVILRCVPISNHLYFYWYRQILGQKVEFLVSFYNNEISEKSEIFDDQFSVERPDGSNFTLKIRSTKLEDSAMYFCASTPGGRQPQHFGDGTRLSIL.

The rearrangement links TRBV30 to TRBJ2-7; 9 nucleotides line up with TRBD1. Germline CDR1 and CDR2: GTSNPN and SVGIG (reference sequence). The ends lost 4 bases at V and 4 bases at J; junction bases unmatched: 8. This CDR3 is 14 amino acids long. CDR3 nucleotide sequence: TGTGCCTGGAATGACAGGGGGTCCCCATACGAGCAGTACTTC. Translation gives CAWNDRGSPYEQYF.

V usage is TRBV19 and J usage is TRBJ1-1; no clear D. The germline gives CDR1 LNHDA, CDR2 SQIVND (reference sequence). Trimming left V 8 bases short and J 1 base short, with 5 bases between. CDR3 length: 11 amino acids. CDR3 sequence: CASPKNTEAFF. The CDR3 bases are TGTGCCAGTCCAAAGAACACTGAAGCTTTCTTT.

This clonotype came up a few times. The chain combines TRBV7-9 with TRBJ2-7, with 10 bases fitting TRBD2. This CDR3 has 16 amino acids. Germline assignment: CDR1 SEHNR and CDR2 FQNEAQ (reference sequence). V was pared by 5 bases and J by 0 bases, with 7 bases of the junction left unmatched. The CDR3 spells CASSPGLALYSYEQYF. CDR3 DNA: TGTGCCAGCAGCCCGGGACTAGCGCTTTACTCCTACGAGCAGTACTTC. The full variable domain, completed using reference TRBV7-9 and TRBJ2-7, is DTGVSQNPRHKITKRGQNVTFRCDPISEHNRLYWYRQTLGQGPEFLTYFQNEAQLEKSRLLSDRFSAERPKGSFSTLEIQRTEQGDSAMYLCASSPGLALYSYEQYFGPGTRLTVT.

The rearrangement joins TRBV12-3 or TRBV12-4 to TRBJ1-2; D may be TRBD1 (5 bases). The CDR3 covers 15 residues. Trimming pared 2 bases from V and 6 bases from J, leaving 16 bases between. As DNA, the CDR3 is TGTGCCAGCAGTTTAAATCTTAGAGGGGCTGATGGCTACACCTTC. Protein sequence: CASSLNLRGADGYTF.

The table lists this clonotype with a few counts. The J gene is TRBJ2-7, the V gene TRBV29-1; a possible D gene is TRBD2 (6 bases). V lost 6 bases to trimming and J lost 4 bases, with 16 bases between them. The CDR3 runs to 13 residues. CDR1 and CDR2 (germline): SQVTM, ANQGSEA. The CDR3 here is CSVRPRGIYEQYF. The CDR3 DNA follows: TGCAGCGTACGACCTCGGGGGATTTACGAGCAGTACTTC.

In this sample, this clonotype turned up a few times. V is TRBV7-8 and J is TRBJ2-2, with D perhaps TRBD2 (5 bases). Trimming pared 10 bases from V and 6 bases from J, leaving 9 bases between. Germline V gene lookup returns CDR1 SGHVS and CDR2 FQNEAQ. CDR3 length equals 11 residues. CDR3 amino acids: CATGWAGELFF. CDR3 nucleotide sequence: TGTGCCACGGGGTGGGCCGGGGAGCTGTTTTTT.

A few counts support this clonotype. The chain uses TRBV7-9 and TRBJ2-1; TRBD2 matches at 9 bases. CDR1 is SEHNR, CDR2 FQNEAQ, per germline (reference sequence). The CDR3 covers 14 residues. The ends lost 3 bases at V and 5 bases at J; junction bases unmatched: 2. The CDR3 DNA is TGTGCCAGCAGCTTTATAGCGGGGGACAATGAGCAGTTCTTC. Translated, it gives CASSFIAGDNEQFF.

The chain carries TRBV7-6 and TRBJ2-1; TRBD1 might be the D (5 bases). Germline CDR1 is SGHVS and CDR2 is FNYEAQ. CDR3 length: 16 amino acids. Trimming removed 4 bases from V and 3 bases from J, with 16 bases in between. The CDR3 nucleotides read TGTGCCAGCAGCTCCCTCCTGGGGCTAGACTACAATGAGCAGTTCTTC. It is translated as CASSSLLGLDYNEQFF.

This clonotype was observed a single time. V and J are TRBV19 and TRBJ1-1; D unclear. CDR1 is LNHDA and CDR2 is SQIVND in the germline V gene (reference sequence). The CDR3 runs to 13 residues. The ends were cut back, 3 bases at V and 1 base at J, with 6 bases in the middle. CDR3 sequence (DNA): TGTGCCAGTAGTATCGTGAAGAACACTGAAGCTTTCTTT. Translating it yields CASSIVKNTEAFF.